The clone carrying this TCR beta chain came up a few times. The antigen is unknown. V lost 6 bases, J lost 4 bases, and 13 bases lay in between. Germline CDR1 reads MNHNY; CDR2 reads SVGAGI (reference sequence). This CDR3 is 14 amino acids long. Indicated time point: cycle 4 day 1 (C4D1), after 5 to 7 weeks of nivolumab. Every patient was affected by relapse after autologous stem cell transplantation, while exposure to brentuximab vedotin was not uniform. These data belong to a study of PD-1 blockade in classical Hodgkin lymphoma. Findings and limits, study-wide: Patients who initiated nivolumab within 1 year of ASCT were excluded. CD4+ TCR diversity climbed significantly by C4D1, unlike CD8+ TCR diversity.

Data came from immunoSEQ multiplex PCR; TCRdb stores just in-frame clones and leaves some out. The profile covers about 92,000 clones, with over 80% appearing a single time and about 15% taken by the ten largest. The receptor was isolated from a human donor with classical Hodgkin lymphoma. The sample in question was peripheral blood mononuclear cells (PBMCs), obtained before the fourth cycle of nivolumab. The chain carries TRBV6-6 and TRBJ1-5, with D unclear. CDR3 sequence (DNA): TGTGCCAGCAGCCTCGCGGGGTTGAATCAGCCCCAGCATTTT. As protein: CASSLAGLNQPQHF.